The 12 T cell receptor beta chains in this list originate from one sample, sequenced in a study of T cell responses to AZD1222 COVID-19 vaccine. Clones were read by immunoSEQ multiplex PCR, and TCRdb kept only the in-frame ones, dropping some. The sample records about 150,000 clones, approximately 92% being singletons. The sample was peripheral blood, taken 28 days after the second AZD1222 dose. Receptor source: an adult who received the AZD1222 COVID-19 vaccine.

The chain combines TRBV5-1 with TRBJ1-1; D gene uncertain. CDR1 is SGHRS, CDR2 YFSETQ, per germline. Trimming cost V 6 bases and J 1 base, with 13 bases left between them. The CDR3 extends over 14 amino acids. The CDR3 coding sequence is TGCGCCAGCAACTTTGAAGGAGGGAACACTGAAGCTTTCTTT. This translates into CASNFEGGNTEAFF. Using reference TRBV5-1 and TRBJ1-1 for the parts outside the CDR3, the full variable domain is KAGVTQTPRYLIKTRGQQVTLSCSPISGHRSVSWYQQTPGQGLQFLFEYFSETQRNKGNFPGRFSGRQFSNSRSEMNVSTLELGDSALYLCASNFEGGNTEAFFGQGTRLTVV.

The rearrangement links TRBV29-1 to TRBJ2-1, with 7 nucleotides matching TRBD2. The CDR3 contains 12 residues. The J segment lost 7 bases and the V segment lost 6 bases, leaving 6 bases of the junction unmatched. The germline gives CDR1 SQVTM, CDR2 ANQGSEA. The CDR3 sequence is CSVGGTANEQFF. CDR3 nucleotides: TGCAGCGTGGGAGGGACTGCGAATGAGCAGTTCTTC.

The genes are TRBV5-6 and TRBJ2-2; D uncertain. Germline-derived CDR1 and CDR2 are SGHDT and YYEEEE. V was pared by 5 bases and J by 3 bases, with 14 bases between. The CDR3 has 15 residues. The CDR3 DNA follows: TGTGCCAGCAGGAGCCCTGGTGGTTACACCGGGGAGCTGTTTTTT. It yields the protein CASRSPGGYTGELFF.

This clone showed up just once. The rearrangement links TRBV10-3 to TRBJ1-4, with D unclear. Trimming took 8 bases from V and 2 from J, leaving 6 bases between them. There are 12 residues in the CDR3. The germline V gene has CDR1 ENHRY and CDR2 SYGVKD. This CDR3 is CAIGATNEKLFF. The DNA for the CDR3 is TGTGCCATCGGTGCGACTAATGAAAAACTGTTTTTT.

The J gene is TRBJ1-1, the V gene TRBV3-1 (or the pseudogene TRBV3-2); 7 bases align to TRBD1. The CDR3 extends over 13 amino acids. Germline loops: CDR1 LGHDT, CDR2 YNNKEL (reference sequence). J gave up 4 bases and V 4 bases, and 3 bases lay outside the gene matches. The CDR3 protein is CASSRQGGTEAFF. DNA of the CDR3: TGTGCCAGCAGCCGACAGGGAGGCACTGAAGCTTTCTTT.

The chain uses TRBV18 and TRBJ2-7; D may match TRBD1 or TRBD2 (5 bases each). The germline gives CDR1 KGHSH, CDR2 LQKENI. CDR3 length: 13 amino acids. V dropped 2 bases and J dropped 3 bases, with 8 bases sitting between them. This CDR3 reads CASSPGAGYEQYF. The DNA of the CDR3 is TGTGCCAGCTCACCAGGGGCGGGCTACGAGCAGTACTTC.

The chain carries TRBV2 and TRBJ2-2, with D possibly TRBD2 on 6 matching bases. CDR1 and CDR2 from the germline V gene are SNHLY and FYNNEI. V shed 2 bases and J shed 6 bases, with 7 bases lying between them. The length of the CDR3 is 13 residues. This chain's CDR3 is CASSERLAGELFF. CDR3 coding DNA: TGTGCCAGCAGTGAAAGACTAGCCGGGGAGCTGTTTTTT.

The V and J genes are TRBV18 and TRBJ1-6; D is ambiguous. The ends were cut back, 3 bases at V and 1 base at J, with 7 bases in the middle. Germline values: CDR1 KGHSH, CDR2 LQKENI. The CDR3 has 15 amino acids. DNA for the CDR3: TGTGCCAGCTCACCGTACGAGTCCTATAATTCACCCCTCCACTTT. Its protein product is CASSPYESYNSPLHF.

The chain employs TRBV6-6 and TRBJ1-1; D perhaps matches TRBD1 (6 bases). The germline V and J ends were trimmed by 10 bases and 4 bases, with 22 bases remaining between them. The germline V gene encodes CDR1 MNHNY and CDR2 SVGAGI (reference sequence). The CDR3 is made up of 15 amino acids. The CDR3 is CATSRAGASFTEAFF. In nucleotides, the CDR3 is TGTGCCACTTCCAGAGCAGGGGCATCCTTCACTGAAGCTTTCTTT.

This chain joins TRBV6-5 and TRBJ2-7; weak D call: TRBD1 (5 bases). Germline V gene lookup returns CDR1 MNHEY and CDR2 SVGAGI. The length of the CDR3 is 15 residues. V lost 6 bases and J lost 0, with 15 bases in between. CDR3 sequence reads: CASRRIKRGSYEQYF. For the CDR3, the DNA is TGTGCCAGCAGAAGGATTAAAAGGGGCTCCTACGAGCAGTACTTC.

V and J are TRBV6-1 and TRBJ1-5, with D possibly being TRBD1 (5 bases). The ends were cut back, 1 base at V and 5 bases at J, with 15 bases in the middle. The length of the CDR3 is 16 residues. In germline, CDR1 is MNHNS, CDR2 SASEGT. Here the CDR3 reads CASSEEGIGFHQPQHF. The CDR3 DNA sequence: TGTGCCAGCAGTGAAGAGGGGATAGGGTTCCATCAGCCCCAGCATTTT.

The chain carries TRBV28 and TRBJ1-2; TRBD1 is a possible D gene (6 bases). Germline V CDR1 and CDR2: MDHEN, SYDVKM. The CDR3 runs 15 residues. V lost 5 bases and J lost 3, with 16 bases in between. The CDR3 nucleotides are TGTGCCAGCAGTCCAGGGGACAACGCGGACTATGGCTACACCTTC. Encoded protein: CASSPGDNADYGYTF.